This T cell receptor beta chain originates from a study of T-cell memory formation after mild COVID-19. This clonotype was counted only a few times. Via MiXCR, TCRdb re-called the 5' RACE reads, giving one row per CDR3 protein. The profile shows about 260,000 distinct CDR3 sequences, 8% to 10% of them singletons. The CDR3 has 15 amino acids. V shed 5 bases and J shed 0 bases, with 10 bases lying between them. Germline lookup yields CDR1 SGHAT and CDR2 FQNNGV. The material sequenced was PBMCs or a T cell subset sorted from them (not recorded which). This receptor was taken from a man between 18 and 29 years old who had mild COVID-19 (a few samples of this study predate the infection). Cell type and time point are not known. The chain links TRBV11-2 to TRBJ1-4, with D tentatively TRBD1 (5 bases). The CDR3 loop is CASSDTGSTNEKLFF. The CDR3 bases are TGTGCCAGCAGCGATACAGGCTCAACTAATGAAAAACTGTTTTTT.